These 18 T cell receptor beta chains came from one sample sequenced in a study of blood T cell repertoires in COVID-19. TCRdb's copy holds only in-frame clones and misses some; the assay was immunoSEQ multiplex PCR. The data show over 45,000 clones, around 83% seen once. The specimen was peripheral blood. The receptor source for this set is a woman older than 75 with acute or convalescent COVID-19.

The V gene is TRBV3-1 (or the pseudogene TRBV3-2), the J gene TRBJ2-7; D remains unclear. This CDR3 is built from 15 residues. The V and J ends lost 1 base and 2 bases respectively, with 12 bases between them. Germline CDR1 reads LGHDT; CDR2 reads YNNKEL (reference sequence). CDR3 protein: CASSQGRPSTYEQYF. The CDR3 nucleotides are TGTGCCAGCAGCCAAGGCAGGCCAAGCACCTACGAGCAGTACTTC.

The chain is built from TRBV12-3 or TRBV12-4 and TRBJ2-5; D is uncertain. CDR3 size: 11 residues. The ends were cut back, 3 bases at V and 8 bases at J, with 7 bases in the middle. CDR3 residues: CASSFRRTQYF. The CDR3 DNA follows: TGTGCCAGCAGTTTTCGTCGTACCCAGTACTTC.

A few counts support this clone. For the CDR3, the DNA is TGTGCCAGCAGTTTAGGACTAGCTCCAGATACGCAGTATTTT. It codes for CASSLGLAPDTQYF. V and J are TRBV27 and TRBJ2-3; TRBD2 matches at 8 bases. CDR3 length equals 14 residues. Germline V CDR1 and CDR2: MNHEY, SMNVEV (reference sequence). Germline trimming cut 2 bases from V and 4 bases from J; bases unmatched to any gene: 2.

This clone was recorded once. V is TRBV7-9 and J is TRBJ1-1; TRBD1 matches at 8 bases. Germline CDR1 is SEHNR and CDR2 is FQNEAQ (reference sequence). V lost 8 bases and J lost 1; bases outside the gene matches: 12. The CDR3 runs 16 residues. The CDR3 region is CASSGAGGARNTEAFF. CDR3 bases: TGTGCCAGCTCAGGGGCAGGGGGCGCAAGGAACACTGAAGCTTTCTTT.

The rearrangement joins TRBV18 to TRBJ2-4, with 8 positions matching TRBD2. The V segment lost 3 bases and the J segment 2 bases; nucleotides outside the gene matches: 9. The CDR3 contains 17 residues. Germline V gene sequence: CDR1 KGHSH, CDR2 LQKENI. The CDR3 reads CASSPWREVTTKNIQYF. The CDR3 DNA reads TGTGCCAGCTCACCGTGGCGGGAGGTTACGACCAAAAACATTCAGTACTTC.

The CDR3 region is CATSRDSPAGEKLFF. DNA for the CDR3: TGTGCCACCAGCAGAGACAGCCCCGCGGGTGAAAAACTGTTTTTT. The chain links TRBV15 to TRBJ1-4; D unclear. Germline V gene data show CDR1 as LNHNV and CDR2 as YYDKDF (reference sequence). The CDR3 runs to 15 residues. V dropped 0 bases and J dropped 7 bases, with 12 bases sitting between them.

The genes are TRBV14 and TRBJ1-2; TRBD1 is a possible D gene (6 bases). CDR1 and CDR2 from the germline V gene are SGHDN and FVKESK. V gave up 5 bases and J gave up 4 bases, with 8 bases separating them. The length of the CDR3 is 12 residues. DNA for the CDR3: TGTGCCAGCAGCGAGGGGGTCTATGGCTACACCTTC. Its protein product is CASSEGVYGYTF. Using reference TRBV14 and TRBJ1-2 for the parts outside the CDR3, the full variable domain is EAGVTQFPSHSVIEKGQTVTLRCDPISGHDNLYWYRRVMGKEIKFLLHFVKESKQDESGMPNNRFLAERTGGTYSTLKVQPAELEDSGVYFCASSEGVYGYTFGSGTRLTVV.

The V gene is TRBV19, the J gene TRBJ2-5, with 8 positions matching TRBD1. Germline V lookup: CDR1 LNHDA, CDR2 SQIVND (reference sequence). This CDR3 spans 15 amino acids. V shed 3 bases and J 1 base; nucleotides not matched to a gene: 4. This CDR3 reads CASSIATGGQETQYF. Written as DNA, the CDR3 is TGTGCCAGTAGTATCGCAACAGGGGGCCAAGAGACCCAGTACTTC.

The chain has TRBV7-6 and TRBJ2-7; 9 bases align to TRBD1. Per germline, CDR1 SGHVS and CDR2 FNYEAQ. Germline trimming cut 1 base from V and 0 bases from J; bases unmatched to any gene: 4. This CDR3 region has 16 residues. The CDR3 loop reads CASSLVATGGSYEQYF. For the CDR3, the DNA is TGTGCCAGCAGCTTAGTGGCGACAGGGGGCTCCTACGAGCAGTACTTC.

V usage is TRBV13 and J usage is TRBJ2-2; maybe TRBD1 (5 bases). V gave up 1 base and J gave up 6 bases, with 9 bases separating them. From germline, CDR1 is PRHDT and CDR2 FYEKMQ (reference sequence). This CDR3 contains 14 residues. CDR3: CASSLVRAPGELFF. The CDR3 DNA reads TGTGCCAGCAGCTTAGTCAGGGCCCCCGGGGAGCTGTTTTTT.

The chain recombines TRBV23-1 with TRBJ1-6, with no clear D. TRBV23-1 is an ORF, and what it does is uncertain. Deletions cut 7 bases from V and 6 bases from J, with 10 bases between. This CDR3 region has 13 residues. DNA of the CDR3: TGCGCCAGCACGACTGATCCTAATTCACCCCTCCACTTT. It codes for CASTTDPNSPLHF.

The chain joins TRBV7-2 to TRBJ1-1; tentative D call: TRBD1 (5 bases). From germline, CDR1 is SGHTA and CDR2 FQGNSA. The CDR3 loop spans 14 amino acids. V was cut by 5 bases and J by 6 bases, with 16 bases left in between. The CDR3 DNA reads TGTGCCAGCAGCCCCCTCAGGGTTAACTCTGAAGCTTTCTTT. Its protein product is CASSPLRVNSEAFF.

The chain is built from TRBV23-1 and TRBJ2-4, with TRBD1 matching over 10 bases. TRBV23-1 falls under the ORF class, with uncertain function. With 3 bases clipped from V and 4 bases from J, the junction kept 9 bases outside the gene matches. The CDR3 has 17 residues. DNA for the CDR3: TGCGCCAGCAGTCACCGACCCGGACAGGGGGATAAAAACATTCAGTACTTC. Translated: CASSHRPGQGDKNIQYF.

CDR3 DNA sequence: TGCGCCAGCAGCTTGGGACAGTCACCTAATCAGCCCCAGCATTTT. Amino acids: CASSLGQSPNQPQHF. The chain employs TRBV5-1 and TRBJ1-5; D possibly corresponds to TRBD1 (5 bases). This CDR3 is built from 15 residues. V was pared by 0 bases and J by 4 bases, with 11 bases between. The germline V gene has CDR1 SGHRS and CDR2 YFSETQ.

The CDR3 nucleotides read TGTGCCAGTAGTCCCCGTGAAGGGGACACTGAAGCTTTCTTT. It encodes CASSPREGDTEAFF. This chain connects TRBV19 to TRBJ1-1; D may be TRBD1 (5 bases). This CDR3 has 14 residues. From germline, CDR1 is LNHDA and CDR2 SQIVND (reference sequence). Trimming removed 5 bases at V and 3 bases at J, with 13 bases between. Together with reference TRBV19 and TRBJ1-1, the CDR3 gives the full variable domain: DGGITQSPKYLFRKEGQNVTLSCEQNLNHDAMYWYRQDPGQGLRLIYYSQIVNDFQKGDIAEGYSVSREKKESFPLTVTSAQKNPTAFYLCASSPREGDTEAFFGQGTRLTVV.

This chain connects TRBV30 to TRBJ1-2; D ambiguous. CDR1 is GTSNPN, CDR2 SVGIG, per germline (reference sequence). Trimming removed 5 bases at V and 5 bases at J, with 12 bases between. The CDR3 covers 12 residues. In DNA form, the CDR3 reads TGTGCCTGGGGGGAGAGGGTGTATGGCTACACCTTC. It yields the protein CAWGERVYGYTF.

This chain joins TRBV5-1 and TRBJ2-3; D perhaps matches TRBD2 (7 bases). Per the germline V gene, CDR1 is SGHRS and CDR2 is YFSETQ. V lost 2 bases and J lost 2, with 12 bases in between. CDR3 length: 15 amino acids. Here the CDR3 reads CASSFRGDNTDTQYF. In DNA form, the CDR3 reads TGCGCCAGCAGCTTTCGGGGGGACAACACAGATACGCAGTATTTT.

The rearrangement links TRBV30 to TRBJ1-2; D may be TRBD1 (5 bases). Germline V CDR1 and CDR2: GTSNPN, SVGIG (reference sequence). The CDR3 sequence is 13 residues long. Between the trimmed V and J ends, which lost 0 bases and 1 base, there was a span of 6 bases. Written as DNA, the CDR3 is TGTGCCTGGAGTGTACAGGTTAACTATGGCTACACCTTC. This translates into CAWSVQVNYGYTF.